Described below is a single T cell receptor (beta chain) sequence and its context. Naive CD8 populations comprised CD45RO-negative cells positively selected for CCR7, excluding terminally differentiated effector memory CD45RA+ cells. These data come from a study of shared clonotypes between healthy human individuals. Background on the study: Three plates were used per donor for CD4 naive, three for CD4 memory, two for CD8 naive and one for CD8 memory.

Trimming stripped 2 bases from V and 1 base from J, with 12 bases between. This CDR3 region has 15 residues. Germline V gene sequence: CDR1 SGHAT, CDR2 FQNNGV. Per the authors' pipeline: ImmunoSEQ only sent back junction sequences with no quality scores, so filtering was done differently. The repertoire was sequenced with immunoSEQ multiplex PCR; TCRdb's copy has only in-frame clones and lacks some. V, J and clone size were drawn from that table, and D and trimming were deduced from the DNA. The table includes some 1,900,000 clones, over 85% detected once. This sequence joins TRBV11-2 and TRBJ2-7; D may be TRBD1 (6 bases). The sequenced sample was naive CD8+ T cells sorted from blood. This TCR derives from a man between 18 and 29 years old in good health. In DNA form, the CDR3 reads TGTGCCAGCAGCTTAAACCCGACAGGTTCCTACGAGCAGTACTTC. Its protein is CASSLNPTGSYEQYF.